This TCR beta chain was found in a study of T cells in narcolepsy. Libraries were prepared by immunoSEQ multiplex PCR; TCRdb keeps only in-frame clonotypes and omits some of them. The table has around 24,000 clones, approximately 85% seen once. CDR1 is WSHSY, CDR2 SAAADI, per germline. Trimming pared 5 bases from V and 7 bases from J, leaving 8 bases between. The CDR3 sequence is 12 residues long. Points from the study as a whole: No autoreactive T cell clone sequences appeared in some memory CD4+ repertoires. Reportedly, autoreactive clonotypes were serially detected in patients' blood but not controls'.

On this clone itself: The antigen is unknown.

The clonotype was recovered from a human donor with narcolepsy. The sequencing input was CD45RA- memory CD4+ T cells from PBMCs. The chain links TRBV10-2 to TRBJ2-2; no firm D call. The CDR3 region has the DNA TGCGCCAGCAGTATCTGGGGCGGGGAGCTGTTTTTT. Amino acids: CASSIWGGELFF.